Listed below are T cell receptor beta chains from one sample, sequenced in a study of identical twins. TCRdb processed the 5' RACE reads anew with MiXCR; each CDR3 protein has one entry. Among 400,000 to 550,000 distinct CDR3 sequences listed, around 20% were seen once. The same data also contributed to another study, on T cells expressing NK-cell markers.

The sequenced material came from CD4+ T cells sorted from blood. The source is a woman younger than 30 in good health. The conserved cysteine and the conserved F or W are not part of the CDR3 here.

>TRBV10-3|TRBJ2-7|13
AISGGTSGLYEQY
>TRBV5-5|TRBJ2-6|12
ASSEALPRNVLT
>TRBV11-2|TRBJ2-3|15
ASSFRQRMASTDTQY
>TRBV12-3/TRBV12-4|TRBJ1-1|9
ASSFTAEAF
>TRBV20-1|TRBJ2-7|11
SASGAPNYEQY
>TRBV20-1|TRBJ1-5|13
SAPTGGRSNQPQH
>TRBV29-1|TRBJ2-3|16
SVAIAGTLLTRTDTQY
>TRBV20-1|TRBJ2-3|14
SAGKTSGGAGDTQY
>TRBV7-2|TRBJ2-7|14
ASSLSSGGSSYEQY
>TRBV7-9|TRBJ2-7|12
ASSSDSSRYEQY
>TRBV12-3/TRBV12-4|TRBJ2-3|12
ASSLSGGADTQY
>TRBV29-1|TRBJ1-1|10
SVGLPNTEAF
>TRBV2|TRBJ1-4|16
ASSESSVFGKEYEKLF
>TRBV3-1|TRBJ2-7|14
ASSQESGLASYEQY
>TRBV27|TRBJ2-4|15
ASSSLGTTLAKNIQY
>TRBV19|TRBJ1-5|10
ASSNLYQPQH
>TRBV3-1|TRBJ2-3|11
ASSPNEADTQY
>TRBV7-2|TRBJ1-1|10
ASSLIRVEAF
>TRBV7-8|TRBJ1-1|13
ASSLAFTGGAEAF
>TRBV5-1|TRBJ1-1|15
ASSLSQPGARGTEAF
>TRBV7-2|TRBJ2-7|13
ASSLVVVGPYEQY
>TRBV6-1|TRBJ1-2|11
ASSRGINYGYT
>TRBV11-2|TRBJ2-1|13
ASSLSTGDRNEQF
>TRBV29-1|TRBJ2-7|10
SVGRGKNEQY
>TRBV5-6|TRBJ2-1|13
ASSSLAGYYNEQF
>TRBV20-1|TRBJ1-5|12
SAGDRAAWQPQH
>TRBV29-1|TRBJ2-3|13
SVVTTGASTDTQY
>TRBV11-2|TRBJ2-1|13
ASRTSGGHNNEQF
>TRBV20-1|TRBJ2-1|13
SARSRTSGYNEQF
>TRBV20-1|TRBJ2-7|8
SARVDEQY
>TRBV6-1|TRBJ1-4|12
ASSASYQGEKLF
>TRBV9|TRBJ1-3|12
ASSVGDSGNTIY
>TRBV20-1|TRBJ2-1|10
SARDSVNEQF
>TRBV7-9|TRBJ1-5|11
ASSVEGLQPQH
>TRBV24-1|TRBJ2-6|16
ATREGSAARAGANVLT
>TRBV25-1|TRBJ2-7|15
AGEGASGRISSYEQY
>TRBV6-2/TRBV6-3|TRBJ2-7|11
ASTLRQGREQY